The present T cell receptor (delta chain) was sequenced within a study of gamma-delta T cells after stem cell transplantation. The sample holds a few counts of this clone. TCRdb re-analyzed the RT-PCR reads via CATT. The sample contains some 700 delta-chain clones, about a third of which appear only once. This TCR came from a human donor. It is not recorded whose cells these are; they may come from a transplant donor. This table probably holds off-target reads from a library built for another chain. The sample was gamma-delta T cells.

The CDR3 DNA reads TGTGCCTGTGACACTATAGGGGCGGATCAGTCAAAACTCATCTTT. Protein product: CACDTIGADQSKLIF. The chain carries TRDV2 and TRDJ1; D not certain. Germline CDR1 and CDR2: GEAIGNYY and EKD. V was clipped by 1 base and J by 8 bases, with 19 bases between them. The CDR3 runs to 15 residues.